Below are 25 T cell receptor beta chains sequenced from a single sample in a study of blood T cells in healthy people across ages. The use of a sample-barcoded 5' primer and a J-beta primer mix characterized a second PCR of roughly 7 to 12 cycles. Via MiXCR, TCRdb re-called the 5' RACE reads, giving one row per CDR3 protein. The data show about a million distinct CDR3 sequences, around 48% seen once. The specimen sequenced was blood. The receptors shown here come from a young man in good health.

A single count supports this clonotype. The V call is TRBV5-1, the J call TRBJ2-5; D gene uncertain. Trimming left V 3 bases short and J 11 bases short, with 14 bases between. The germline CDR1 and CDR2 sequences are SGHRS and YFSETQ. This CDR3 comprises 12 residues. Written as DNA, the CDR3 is TGCGCCAGCAGCTCGGAATACAATGAGCAGTACTTC. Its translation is CASSSEYNEQYF.

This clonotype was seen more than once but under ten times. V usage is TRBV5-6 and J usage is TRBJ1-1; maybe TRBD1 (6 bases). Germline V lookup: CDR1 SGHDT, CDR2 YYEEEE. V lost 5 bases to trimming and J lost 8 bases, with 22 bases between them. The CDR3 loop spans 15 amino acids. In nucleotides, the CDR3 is TGTGCCAGCAGTACGGACAGCTTCCCCTCTCCCGAAGCTTTCTTT. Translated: CASSTDSFPSPEAFF.

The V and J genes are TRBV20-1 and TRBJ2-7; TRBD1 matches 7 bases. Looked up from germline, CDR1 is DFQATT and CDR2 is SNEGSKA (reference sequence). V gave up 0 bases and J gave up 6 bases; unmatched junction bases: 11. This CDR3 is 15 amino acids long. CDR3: CSARDLSTGLREQYF. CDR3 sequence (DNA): TGCAGTGCTAGAGATTTGTCGACAGGGTTACGCGAGCAGTACTTC.

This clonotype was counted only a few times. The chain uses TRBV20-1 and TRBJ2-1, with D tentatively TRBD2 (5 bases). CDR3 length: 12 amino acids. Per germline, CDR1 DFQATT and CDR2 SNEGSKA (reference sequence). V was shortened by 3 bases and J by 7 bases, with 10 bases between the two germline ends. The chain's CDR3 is CSASGTRNEQFF. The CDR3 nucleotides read TGCAGTGCTAGCGGCACTAGGAATGAGCAGTTCTTC.

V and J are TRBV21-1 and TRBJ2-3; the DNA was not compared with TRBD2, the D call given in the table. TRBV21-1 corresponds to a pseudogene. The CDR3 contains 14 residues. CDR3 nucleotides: TGTGCCAGCAGCGCGACTAGCGGGAAAGATACGCAGTATTTT. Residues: CASSATSGKDTQYF.

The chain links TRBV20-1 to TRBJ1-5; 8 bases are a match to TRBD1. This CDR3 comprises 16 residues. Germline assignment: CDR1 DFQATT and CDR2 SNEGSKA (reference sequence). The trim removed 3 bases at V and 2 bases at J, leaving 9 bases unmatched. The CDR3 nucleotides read TGCAGTGCTAGTGCCCCGGCAGGGGGCCGCAATCAGCCCCAGCATTTT. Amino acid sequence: CSASAPAGGRNQPQHF.

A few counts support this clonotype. The CDR3 loop is CASSVQTGGTYNEQFF. CDR3 in DNA: TGTGCCAGCAGCGTCCAAACAGGGGGGACGTACAATGAGCAGTTCTTC. The chain is built from TRBV7-8 and TRBJ2-1; 8 positions agree with TRBD1. This CDR3 comprises 16 residues. Germline V gene data show CDR1 as SGHVS and CDR2 as FQNEAQ. J gave up 4 bases and V 5 bases, and 10 bases lay outside the gene matches.

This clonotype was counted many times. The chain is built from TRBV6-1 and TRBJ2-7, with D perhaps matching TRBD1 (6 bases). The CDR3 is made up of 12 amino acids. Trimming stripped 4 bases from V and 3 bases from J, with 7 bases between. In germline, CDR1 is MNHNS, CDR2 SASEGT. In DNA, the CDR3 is TGTGCCAGCAGTGCGACAGGCTACGAGCAGTACTTC. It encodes CASSATGYEQYF.

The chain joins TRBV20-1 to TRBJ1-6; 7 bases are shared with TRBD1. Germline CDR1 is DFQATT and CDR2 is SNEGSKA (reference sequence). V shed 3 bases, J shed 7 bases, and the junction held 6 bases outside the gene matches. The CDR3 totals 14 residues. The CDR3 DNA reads TGCAGTGCTAGGACCGGGACAGAGAATTCACCCCTCCACTTT. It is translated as CSARTGTENSPLHF.

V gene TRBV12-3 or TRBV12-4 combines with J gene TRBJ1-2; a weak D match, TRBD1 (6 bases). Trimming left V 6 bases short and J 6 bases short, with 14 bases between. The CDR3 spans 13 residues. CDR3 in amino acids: CASRGGGVHGYTF. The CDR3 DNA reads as TGTGCCAGCAGAGGGGGGGGCGTTCATGGCTACACCTTC.

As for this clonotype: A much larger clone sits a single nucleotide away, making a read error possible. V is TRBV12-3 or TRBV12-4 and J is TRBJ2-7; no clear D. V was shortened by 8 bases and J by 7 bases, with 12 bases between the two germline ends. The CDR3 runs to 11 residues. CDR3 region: CASRLANEQYF. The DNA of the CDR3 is TGTGCCAGCCGACTGGCCAATGAGCAGTACTTC.

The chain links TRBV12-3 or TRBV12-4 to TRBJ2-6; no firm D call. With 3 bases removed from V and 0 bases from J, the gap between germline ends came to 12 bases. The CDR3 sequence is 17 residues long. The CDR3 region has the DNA TGTGCCAGCAGTTTCCCGCCAGATACCTCTGGGGCCAACGTCCTGACTTTC. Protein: CASSFPPDTSGANVLTF.

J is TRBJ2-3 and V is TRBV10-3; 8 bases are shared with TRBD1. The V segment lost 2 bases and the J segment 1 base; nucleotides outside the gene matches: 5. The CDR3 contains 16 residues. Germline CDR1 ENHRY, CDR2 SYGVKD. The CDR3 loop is CAISEGGTGGTDTQYF. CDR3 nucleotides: TGTGCCATCAGTGAGGGGGGGACAGGCGGCACAGATACGCAGTATTTT.

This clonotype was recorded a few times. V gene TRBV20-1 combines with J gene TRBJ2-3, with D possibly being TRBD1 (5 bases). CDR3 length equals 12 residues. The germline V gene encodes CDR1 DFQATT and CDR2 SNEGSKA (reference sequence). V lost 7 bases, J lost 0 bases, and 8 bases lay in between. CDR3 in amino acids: CSEGSSTDTQYF. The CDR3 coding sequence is TGCAGTGAGGGGTCTAGCACAGATACGCAGTATTTT.

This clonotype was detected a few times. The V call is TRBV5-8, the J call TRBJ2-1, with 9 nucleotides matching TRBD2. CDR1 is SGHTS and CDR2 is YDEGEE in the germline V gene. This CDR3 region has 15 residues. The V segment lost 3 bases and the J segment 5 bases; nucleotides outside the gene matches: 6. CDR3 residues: CASSSTGTSNNEQFF. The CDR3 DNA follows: TGTGCCAGCAGCTCGACCGGGACTAGCAACAATGAGCAGTTCTTC.

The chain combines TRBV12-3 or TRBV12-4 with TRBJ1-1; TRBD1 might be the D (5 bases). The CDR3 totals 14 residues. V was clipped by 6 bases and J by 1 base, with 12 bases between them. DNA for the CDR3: TGTGCCAGCAGACGAAGTGACAGGAACACTGAAGCTTTCTTT. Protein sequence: CASRRSDRNTEAFF.

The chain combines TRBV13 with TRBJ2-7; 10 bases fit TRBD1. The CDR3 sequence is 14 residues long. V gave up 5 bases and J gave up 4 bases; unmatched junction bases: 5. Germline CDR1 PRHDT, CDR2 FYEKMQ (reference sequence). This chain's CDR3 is CASSGDRGTYEQYF. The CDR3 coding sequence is TGTGCCAGCAGCGGGGACAGGGGCACTTACGAGCAGTACTTC.

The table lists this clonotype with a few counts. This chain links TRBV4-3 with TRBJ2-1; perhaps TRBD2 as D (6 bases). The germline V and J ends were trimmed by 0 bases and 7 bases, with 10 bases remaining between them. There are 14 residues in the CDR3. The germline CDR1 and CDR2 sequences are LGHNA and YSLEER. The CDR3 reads CASSQDHGGNEQFF. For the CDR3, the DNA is TGCGCCAGCAGCCAAGATCACGGGGGAAATGAGCAGTTCTTC.

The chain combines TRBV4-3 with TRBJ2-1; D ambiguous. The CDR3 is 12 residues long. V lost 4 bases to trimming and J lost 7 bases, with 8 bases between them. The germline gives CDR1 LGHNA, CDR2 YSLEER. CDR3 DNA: TGCGCCAGCAGCCGGACGCAGAATGAGCAGTTCTTC. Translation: CASSRTQNEQFF.

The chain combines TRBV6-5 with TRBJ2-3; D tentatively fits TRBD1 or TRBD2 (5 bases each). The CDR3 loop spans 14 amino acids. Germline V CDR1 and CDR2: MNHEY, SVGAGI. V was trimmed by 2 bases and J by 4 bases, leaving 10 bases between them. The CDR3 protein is CASSYGGLADTQYF. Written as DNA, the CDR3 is TGTGCCAGCAGTTACGGGGGTCTTGCAGATACGCAGTATTTT.

The CDR3: CASSYRVLGYEQYF. Written as DNA, the CDR3 is TGTGCCAGCAGTTACCGGGTTTTGGGGTACGAGCAGTACTTC. The rearrangement links TRBV6-5 to TRBJ2-7; D is uncertain. The germline V and J ends were trimmed by 2 bases and 4 bases, with 12 bases remaining between them. Per germline, CDR1 MNHEY and CDR2 SVGAGI. The CDR3 is made up of 14 amino acids.

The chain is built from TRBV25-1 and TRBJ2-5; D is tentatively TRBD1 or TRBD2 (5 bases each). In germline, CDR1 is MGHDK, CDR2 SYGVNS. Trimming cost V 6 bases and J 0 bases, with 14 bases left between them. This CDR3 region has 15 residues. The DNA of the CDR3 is TGTGCCAGCAGAACCGGGACCCGGTACCAAGAGACCCAGTACTTC. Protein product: CASRTGTRYQETQYF. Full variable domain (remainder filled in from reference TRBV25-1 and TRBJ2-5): EADIYQTPRYLVIGTGKKITLECSQTMGHDKMYWYQQDPGMELHLIHYSYGVNSTEKGDLSSESTVSRIRTEHFPLTLESARPSHTSQYLCASRTGTRYQETQYFGPGTRLLVL.

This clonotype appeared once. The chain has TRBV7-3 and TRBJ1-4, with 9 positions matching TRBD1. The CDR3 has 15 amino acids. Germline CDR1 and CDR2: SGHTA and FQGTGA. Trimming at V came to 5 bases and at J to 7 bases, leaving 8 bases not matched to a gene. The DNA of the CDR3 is TGTGCCAGCAGCGCCACCGGGACAGGGTCTGAAAAACTGTTTTTT. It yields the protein CASSATGTGSEKLFF.

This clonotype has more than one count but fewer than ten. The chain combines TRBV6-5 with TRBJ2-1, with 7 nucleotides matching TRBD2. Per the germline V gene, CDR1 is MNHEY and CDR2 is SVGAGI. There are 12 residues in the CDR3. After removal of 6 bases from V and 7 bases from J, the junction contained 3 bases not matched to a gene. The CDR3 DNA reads TGTGCCAGCAGAAAACTAGCGAATGAGCAGTTCTTC. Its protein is CASRKLANEQFF.

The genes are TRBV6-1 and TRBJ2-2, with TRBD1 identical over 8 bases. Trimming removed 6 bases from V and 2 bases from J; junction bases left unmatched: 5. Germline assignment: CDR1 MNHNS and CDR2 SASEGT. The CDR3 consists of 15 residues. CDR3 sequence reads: CASSTGQGNTGELFF. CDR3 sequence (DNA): TGTGCCAGCAGCACCGGACAGGGTAACACCGGGGAGCTGTTTTTT.